This T cell receptor (beta chain) was identified in a study of cytomegalovirus exposure and HLA in healthy donors. With 60 Vbeta and 13 Jbeta primers, the PCR was carried out. Original data processing: Some 11 million of the roughly 80 million unique TCR beta chains counted in a later analysis were shared. TCRdb's table, derived via immunoSEQ multiplex PCR, lists solely in-frame clones and lacks some. V and J calls plus clone size are reproduced from that table; the DNA served to infer D and trimming. The sample includes 200,000 to 250,000 clones. Healthy bone marrow donors formed the donor group. Germline V CDR1 and CDR2: MNHNS, SASEGT. The CDR3 is made up of 14 amino acids. Unmatched junction bases numbered 4, after V lost 4 bases and J lost 3 bases. With regard to this clone: Antigen unknown.

Study-wide results and caveats: Later on, a genetic analysis was performed. It linked a missense variant in DCLRE1C with V- and J-gene trimming of TCR beta.

This TCR was recovered from a girl aged 2-15 years in good health and CMV-seropositive. The chain uses TRBV6-1 and TRBJ2-7; 9 positions agree with TRBD1. Material: PBMCs. CDR3 nucleotides: TGTGCCAGCAGTGGGGGACAGGGTCTCTACGAGCAGTACTTC. This gives the protein CASSGGQGLYEQYF.